The 21 T cell receptor beta chains listed next were all sequenced from one sample in a study of blood T cell repertoires in COVID-19. The method was immunoSEQ multiplex PCR; TCRdb's version includes in-frame clones alone and lacks a portion of them. The top ten hold 17% of the sample, which has roughly 190,000 clones, approximately 73% seen once. Sequencing input: PBMCs or T cells enriched from blood (not recorded which). Source of these receptors: a woman in her 50s with acute COVID-19.

This clone occurred a few times. The chain carries TRBV7-8 and TRBJ1-3, with D maybe TRBD1 (6 bases). V was cut by 3 bases and J by 3 bases, with 9 bases left in between. The CDR3 consists of 14 residues. Germline V lookup: CDR1 SGHVS, CDR2 FQNEAQ. The CDR3 reads CASSFGQFGNTIYF. The CDR3 nucleotides read TGTGCCAGCAGCTTTGGACAGTTTGGAAACACCATATATTTT.

The chain employs TRBV5-4 and TRBJ2-2; D call uncertain. Germline CDR1 and CDR2: SGHNT and YYREEE (reference sequence). This CDR3 contains 16 residues. V was clipped by 4 bases and J by 1 base, with 14 bases between them. Here the CDR3 reads CASSPPHKKNTGELFF. In nucleotides, the CDR3 is TGTGCCAGCAGCCCCCCCCACAAGAAGAACACCGGGGAGCTGTTTTTT. Full variable domain (remainder filled in from reference TRBV5-4 and TRBJ2-2): ETGVTQSPTHLIKTRGQQVTLRCSSQSGHNTVSWYQQALGQGPQFIFQYYREEENGRGNFPPRFSGLQFPNYSSELNVNALELDDSALYLCASSPPHKKNTGELFFGEGSRLTVL.

This clone was observed a handful of times. The chain joins TRBV24-1 to TRBJ1-5; 7 bases line up with TRBD1. The V and J ends lost 7 bases and 3 bases, in that order; junction bases with no gene match: 2. The germline V gene has CDR1 KGHDR and CDR2 SFDVKD. The CDR3 runs 13 residues. CDR3 amino acids: CATRGTDNQPQHF. The CDR3 DNA sequence: TGTGCCACCAGAGGGACAGACAATCAGCCCCAGCATTTT.

V and J are TRBV7-9 and TRBJ1-4; the D gene is possibly TRBD1 (5 bases). Germline CDR1 and CDR2: SEHNR and FQNEAQ (reference sequence). V was cut by 10 bases and J by 7 bases, with 10 bases left in between. CDR3 length: 11 amino acids. DNA for the CDR3: TGTGCCACCCGTAGGGGTGAAAAACTGTTTTTT. It encodes CATRRGEKLFF.

This clone showed up just a few times. The chain has TRBV19 and TRBJ2-3; 7 nucleotides match TRBD2. The CDR3 has 15 residues. V trimming: 7 bases; J trimming: 4 bases; junction bases outside the gene matches: 11. Germline CDR1 and CDR2: LNHDA and SQIVND (reference sequence). The CDR3 region is CASKPPGGEADTQYF. CDR3 in DNA: TGTGCCAGTAAACCCCCGGGGGGTGAAGCAGATACGCAGTATTTT.

This clone showed up just once. V gene TRBV2 combines with J gene TRBJ2-7; 7 bases map to TRBD1. The CDR3 is made up of 15 amino acids. Per the germline V gene, CDR1 is SNHLY and CDR2 is FYNNEI. Trimming at V came to 6 bases and at J to 0 bases, leaving 8 bases not matched to a gene. The CDR3 loop reads CASSPGQNPSYEQYV. The CDR3 DNA follows: TGTGCCAGCAGCCCGGGACAGAATCCCTCCTACGAGCAGTACGTC.

The chain employs TRBV5-1 and TRBJ2-5, with TRBD2 matching over 13 bases. CDR1 is SGHRS, CDR2 YFSETQ, per germline. V dropped 2 bases and J dropped 2; count of bases not matched to a gene: 0. There are 15 residues in the CDR3. The CDR3 DNA reads as TGCGCCAGCAGCTTACTAGCGGGGGGGCAAGAGACCCAGTACTTC. As protein: CASSLLAGGQETQYF.

The V gene is TRBV5-1, the J gene TRBJ1-2, with D uncertain. The CDR3 contains 14 residues. Germline CDR1 reads SGHRS; CDR2 reads YFSETQ. V dropped 4 bases and J dropped 8 bases, with 18 bases sitting between them. The CDR3 nucleotides are TGCGCCAGCAGCCACGACACAAACCCAAAGGGCTACACCTTC. It specifies CASSHDTNPKGYTF.

The chain couples TRBV19 to TRBJ1-1; 9 positions match TRBD1. Germline CDR1 LNHDA, CDR2 SQIVND (reference sequence). Trimming at V came to 7 bases and at J to 7 bases, leaving 13 bases not matched to a gene. The CDR3 extends over 15 amino acids. CDR3 coding DNA: TGTGCCAGTAAAAGGGACAGGGTGTCGACCGGTGAAGCTTTCTTT. This gives the protein CASKRDRVSTGEAFF. The whole variable domain, remainder taken from reference TRBV19 and TRBJ1-1, is DGGITQSPKYLFRKEGQNVTLSCEQNLNHDAMYWYRQDPGQGLRLIYYSQIVNDFQKGDIAEGYSVSREKKESFPLTVTSAQKNPTAFYLCASKRDRVSTGEAFFGQGTRLTVV.

The rearrangement uses TRBV6-5 and TRBJ1-2; D might be TRBD1 (6 bases). The V gene lost 3 bases and the J gene lost 4 bases, with 18 bases spanning the gap. This CDR3 contains 16 residues. CDR1 and CDR2 (germline): MNHEY, SVGAGI. CDR3 amino acids: CASSYLRGTPLYGYTF. The CDR3 nucleotides read TGTGCCAGCAGTTATTTGCGGGGGACACCCCTCTATGGCTACACCTTC.

Here the CDR3 DNA reads TGTGCCAGCACCCCGGACAGGCAGAATGAAGCTTTCTTT. Encoded protein: CASTPDRQNEAFF. The chain links TRBV6-5 to TRBJ1-1; 7 bases are shared with TRBD1. CDR3 size: 13 residues. J gave up 7 bases and V 7 bases, and 9 bases lay outside the gene matches. Germline V gene lookup returns CDR1 MNHEY and CDR2 SVGAGI.

This clone appeared a few times. The chain links TRBV3-1 (or the pseudogene TRBV3-2) to TRBJ1-2, with 9 bases fitting TRBD1. The germline CDR1 and CDR2 sequences are LGHDT and YNNKEL (reference sequence). J was trimmed by 5 bases and V by 4 bases; bases with no gene match: 8. CDR3 size: 15 residues. The CDR3, as DNA: TGTGCCAGCAGCCTGGGACAGGGCCAGGGGTATGGCTACACCTTC. Residues: CASSLGQGQGYGYTF.

The V call is TRBV19, the J call TRBJ1-3, with 8 bases aligning to TRBD1. This CDR3 is built from 15 residues. The germline V gene encodes CDR1 LNHDA and CDR2 SQIVND (reference sequence). The V and J ends lost 5 bases and 3 bases, in that order; junction bases with no gene match: 6. DNA of the CDR3: TGTGCCAGTAGTGCATCACAGGGGGGTGGAAACACCATATATTTT. This translates into CASSASQGGGNTIYF.

This clone was seen at least ten times. The chain recombines TRBV28 with TRBJ1-5, with TRBD1 matching 7 bases. Losses at the gene ends were 8 bases for V and 4 bases for J; bases not matched to a gene: 2. In germline, CDR1 is MDHEN, CDR2 SYDVKM. The CDR3 totals 12 residues. The CDR3 sequence: CASGTENQPQHF. The CDR3 DNA sequence: TGTGCCAGCGGGACAGAGAATCAGCCCCAGCATTTT.

The V and J genes are TRBV7-9 and TRBJ1-1, with TRBD1 matching over 11 bases. CDR3 length: 14 amino acids. With V trimmed by 7 bases and J by 5 bases, 6 bases remained unmatched. The V gene's germline CDR1 is SEHNR and CDR2 FQNEAQ (reference sequence). CDR3 nucleotide sequence: TGTGCCAGCAACGGACAGGGGGCGATTACTGAAGCTTTCTTT. This translates into CASNGQGAITEAFF.

This clone was picked up a small number of times. The rearrangement uses TRBV6-4 and TRBJ2-3, with 14 bases matching TRBD2. In germline, CDR1 is MRHNA, CDR2 SNTAGT. Unmatched junction bases numbered 1, after V lost 4 bases and J lost 4 bases. The CDR3 has 15 amino acids. The CDR3 nucleotides read TGTGCCAGCAGTGCGACTAGCGGGGGGGCAGATACGCAGTATTTT. Translating gives CASSATSGGADTQYF.

This chain connects TRBV5-4 to TRBJ1-1, with 9 bases lining up with TRBD1. Germline-derived CDR1 and CDR2 are SGHNT and YYREEE (reference sequence). CDR3 length: 15 amino acids. The junction had 5 bases not matched to a gene; V was cut back by 1 base and J by 4 bases. CDR3 loop: CASSLTGGDLTEAFF. In DNA, the CDR3 is TGTGCCAGCAGCTTGACAGGGGGCGACCTCACTGAAGCTTTCTTT.

This clone was counted a few times. The genes are TRBV5-1 and TRBJ1-2, with D perhaps TRBD1 (5 bases). The CDR3 sequence is 15 residues long. The germline V gene encodes CDR1 SGHRS and CDR2 YFSETQ. V lost 0 bases and J 6 bases, leaving 15 bases between the germline ends. The CDR3 sequence: CASSLEIDRPHGYTF. The CDR3 DNA reads as TGCGCCAGCAGCTTGGAAATTGACAGACCTCATGGCTACACCTTC.

CDR3 DNA: TGTGCCAGCAGTGAATCACCGGGTCTCCTCACTGAAGCTTTCTTT. Encoded protein: CASSESPGLLTEAFF. The genes are TRBV25-1 and TRBJ1-1; D ambiguous. V lost 1 base and J lost 4, with 13 bases in between. Germline V gives CDR1 MGHDK, CDR2 SYGVNS. CDR3 length equals 15 residues.

The CDR3 DNA reads as TGTGCCAGCAGCTTAGCCGCAGTGGGCGGGGACTCGGATACGCAGTATTTT. Translation: CASSLAAVGGDSDTQYF. The rearrangement links TRBV7-2 to TRBJ2-3, with D perhaps matching TRBD2 (6 bases). Germline loops: CDR1 SGHTA, CDR2 FQGNSA. CDR3 length: 17 residues. V was trimmed by 0 bases and J by 6 bases, leaving 19 bases between them. The variable domain in full, completed from reference TRBV7-2 and TRBJ2-3, reads GAGVSQSPSNKVTEKGKDVELRCDPISGHTALYWYRQSLGQGLEFLIYFQGNSAPDKSGLPSDRFSAERTGGSVSTLTIQRTQQEDSAVYLCASSLAAVGGDSDTQYFGPGTRLTVL.

The chain combines TRBV10-3 with TRBJ2-7, with D possibly matching TRBD1 (5 bases). Germline V gene sequence: CDR1 ENHRY, CDR2 SYGVKD. The ends were cut back, 2 bases at V and 5 bases at J, with 10 bases in the middle. The CDR3 is 13 amino acids. The CDR3 nucleotides read TGTGCCATCAGTGAGAAGCAGGGCCACGAGCAGTACGTC. It translates to CAISEKQGHEQYV.